A single sample is the source of the 31 T cell receptor beta chains below, sequenced in a study of blood T cell repertoires in COVID-19. Sequenced by immunoSEQ multiplex PCR; TCRdb stores in-frame clones only, minus some. This table holds roughly 35,000 clones, about 78% found once. What was sequenced was peripheral blood. These receptors originate from a man older than 75 with acute or convalescent COVID-19.

The J gene is TRBJ2-2, the V gene TRBV7-6, with 12 bases that match TRBD2. Looked up from germline, CDR1 is SGHVS and CDR2 is FNYEAQ. CDR3 size: 15 residues. The V gene end was trimmed by 4 bases and the J gene end by 7 bases; junction bases not matched to a gene: 4. Here the CDR3 reads CASSSGTSGFGELFF. The CDR3 bases are TGTGCCAGCAGCTCCGGGACTAGCGGGTTCGGGGAGCTGTTTTTT.

On this clone itself: Different DNA sequences within this sample yield the same CDR3. The rearrangement links TRBV19 to TRBJ1-5; 8 nucleotides line up with TRBD1. Losses at the gene ends were 6 bases for V and 1 base for J; bases not matched to a gene: 2. Germline V CDR1 and CDR2: LNHDA, SQIVND (reference sequence). This CDR3 comprises 14 residues. The CDR3 DNA sequence: TGTGCCAGTAGGGACAGGGCAAGCAATCAGCCCCAGCATTTT. This sequence encodes CASRDRASNQPQHF.

The chain combines TRBV3-1 (or the pseudogene TRBV3-2) with TRBJ2-3, with TRBD2 matching over 7 bases. Germline loops: CDR1 LGHDT, CDR2 YNNKEL (reference sequence). The length of the CDR3 is 16 residues. Trimming removed 0 bases from V and 8 bases from J; junction bases left unmatched: 11. CDR3 nucleotides: TGTGCCAGCAGCCAAGAGGGGTGGACTAGAGTGGGTACGCAGTATTTT. Encoded protein: CASSQEGWTRVGTQYF.

The gene calls are TRBV6-5 and TRBJ2-3, with D possibly TRBD1 on 6 matching bases. The ends were cut back, 0 bases at V and 1 base at J, with 8 bases in the middle. The CDR3 loop spans 15 amino acids. Germline V lookup: CDR1 MNHEY, CDR2 SVGAGI. The CDR3 DNA sequence: TGTGCCAGCAGTTACTCGTACAGGGGCACAGATACGCAGTATTTT. Translating gives CASSYSYRGTDTQYF.

This clone was recorded a few times. The chain has TRBV11-1 and TRBJ2-5, with 9 bases identical to TRBD1. J lost 0 bases, V lost 5 bases, and 4 bases had no gene match. Germline values: CDR1 SGHAT, CDR2 FQDESV (reference sequence). The CDR3 has 15 residues. DNA for the CDR3: TGTGCCAGCAGCCCCGGGACAGGGTACCAAGAGACCCAGTACTTC. Its protein is CASSPGTGYQETQYF.

The genes are TRBV25-1 and TRBJ1-1, with 9 bases aligning to TRBD1. The CDR3 is 16 residues long. From germline, CDR1 is MGHDK and CDR2 SYGVNS. Losses at the gene ends were 8 bases for V and 1 base for J; bases not matched to a gene: 11. The CDR3 coding sequence is TGTGCCAGCTCCCACCGACAGGGGGTAACGAACACTGAAGCTTTCTTT. This gives the protein CASSHRQGVTNTEAFF.

V gene TRBV19 combines with J gene TRBJ2-7; TRBD2 agrees at 12 bases. V lost 5 bases to trimming and J lost 0 bases; unmatched junction nucleotides: 5. CDR3 length: 16 residues. Per germline, CDR1 LNHDA and CDR2 SQIVND (reference sequence). In DNA form, the CDR3 reads TGTGCCAGTAGTTCCGGACTAGCGGGACTCTCCTACGAGCAGTACTTC. It specifies CASSSGLAGLSYEQYF.

The CDR3 loop reads CAWVRGGEQFF. In DNA form, the CDR3 reads TGTGCCTGGGTTAGGGGGGGAGAGCAGTTCTTC. This chain connects TRBV30 to TRBJ2-1; a weak D match, TRBD2 (7 bases). Trimming removed 5 bases at V and 10 bases at J, with 12 bases between. From germline, CDR1 is GTSNPN and CDR2 SVGIG (reference sequence). The CDR3 has 11 residues.

V and J are TRBV29-1 and TRBJ2-7, with D perhaps matching TRBD2 (6 bases). With 4 bases removed from V and 4 bases from J, the gap between germline ends came to 11 bases. CDR1 and CDR2 from the germline V gene are SQVTM and ANQGSEA. The CDR3 loop spans 12 amino acids. CDR3 bases: TGCAGCGTTGGCGTGGGAGGTTACGAGCAGTACTTC. This gives the protein CSVGVGGYEQYF.

The V and J genes are TRBV2 and TRBJ2-2; 12 positions match TRBD2. J was trimmed by 3 bases and V by 5 bases; bases with no gene match: 4. This CDR3 contains 16 residues. Germline V gene lookup returns CDR1 SNHLY and CDR2 FYNNEI. The chain's CDR3 is CASSPSGGAHTGELFF. CDR3 bases: TGTGCCAGCAGTCCTAGCGGGGGGGCACACACCGGGGAGCTGTTTTTT.

This chain uses TRBV7-9 with TRBJ2-5, with 7 positions matching TRBD2. This CDR3 comprises 15 residues. Germline CDR1 reads SEHNR; CDR2 reads FQNEAQ (reference sequence). V lost 2 bases and J lost 1; bases outside the gene matches: 4. Here the CDR3 reads CASSLRTSIQETQYF. The CDR3 coding sequence is TGTGCCAGCAGCTTAAGGACTAGTATCCAAGAGACCCAGTACTTC.

The chain combines TRBV21-1 with TRBJ2-3; TRBD1, the table's D call, was not compared with the DNA. TRBV21-1 constitutes a pseudogene. CDR3 length: 15 residues. CDR3 residues: CASRVQGASTDTQYF. CDR3 sequence (DNA): TGTGCCAGCAGGGTACAGGGGGCAAGCACAGATACGCAGTATTTT.

The rearrangement uses TRBV11-2 and TRBJ1-2; D gene unclear. Germline V gene sequence: CDR1 SGHAT, CDR2 FQNNGV. The CDR3 consists of 13 residues. V gave up 1 base and J gave up 1 base, with 4 bases separating them. Here the CDR3 reads CASSLAVNYGYTF. The CDR3 region has the DNA TGTGCCAGCAGCTTAGCCGTTAACTATGGCTACACCTTC. Based on the CDR3 plus reference TRBV11-2 and TRBJ1-2, the full variable domain is EAGVAQSPRYKIIEKRQSVAFWCNPISGHATLYWYQQILGQGPKLLIQFQNNGVVDDSQLPKDRFSAERLKGVDSTLKIQPAKLEDSAVYLCASSLAVNYGYTFGSGTRLTVV.

V and J are TRBV7-3 and TRBJ2-3; 11 nucleotides align to TRBD2. This CDR3 is built from 16 residues. Trimming removed 4 bases from V and 0 bases from J; junction bases left unmatched: 3. The germline V gene has CDR1 SGHTA and CDR2 FQGTGA. The CDR3 region is CASSSLAGGSTDTQYF. CDR3 sequence (DNA): TGTGCCAGCAGCTCATTAGCGGGGGGGAGCACAGATACGCAGTATTTT.

This sequence joins TRBV29-1 and TRBJ2-5, with D tentatively TRBD1 (6 bases). The CDR3 loop spans 15 amino acids. The germline gives CDR1 SQVTM, CDR2 ANQGSEA. Trimming removed 5 bases at V and 5 bases at J, with 21 bases between. The CDR3 coding sequence is TGCAGCGTTCTGGGCCGGATCCCAAGGGGGGAGACCCAGTACTTC. Translation gives CSVLGRIPRGETQYF.

The V call is TRBV29-1, the J call TRBJ2-2, with 12 bases identical to TRBD1. Germline V gene lookup returns CDR1 SQVTM and CDR2 ANQGSEA. This CDR3 has 13 amino acids. V shed 7 bases, J shed 7 bases, and the junction held 4 bases outside the gene matches. DNA for the CDR3: TGCAGCGCAGGGACAGGGGGCGGCGGGGAGCTGTTTTTT. It is translated as CSAGTGGGGELFF.

The chain joins TRBV19 to TRBJ1-3, with D hard to call. CDR3 length: 16 residues. CDR1 and CDR2 from the germline V gene are LNHDA and SQIVND (reference sequence). The V end was cut by 6 bases, the J end by 0 bases, with 15 bases between. The CDR3 region is CASRNWELFSGNTIYF. CDR3 coding DNA: TGTGCCAGTAGGAACTGGGAGTTATTCTCTGGAAACACCATATATTTT.

The chain recombines TRBV10-3 with TRBJ2-2, with 7 positions matching TRBD2. This CDR3 is built from 16 residues. CDR1 ENHRY and CDR2 SYGVKD come from the germline V gene. The junction had 8 bases not matched to a gene; V was cut back by 3 bases and J by 4 bases. This chain's CDR3 is CAISEWAGEITGELFF. DNA for the CDR3: TGTGCCATCAGTGAATGGGCGGGGGAGATCACCGGGGAGCTGTTTTTT.

This chain joins TRBV9 and TRBJ2-5; 7 nucleotides align to TRBD2. This CDR3 comprises 14 residues. In germline, CDR1 is SGDLS, CDR2 YYNGEE. Trimming took 3 bases from V and 7 from J; bases not matched to a gene: 9. CDR3 in DNA: TGTGCCAGCAGCGCCACCGGGAGGTGGGGGACCCAGTACTTC. Translation: CASSATGRWGTQYF.

The CDR3, as DNA: TGTGCCAGCAGTTACCCAACAGGAACACGGCCTCGGCAGTACTTC. This gives the protein CASSYPTGTRPRQYF. The chain has TRBV6-2 or TRBV6-3 and TRBJ2-7; D perhaps matches TRBD1 (5 bases). The V and J ends lost 2 bases and 9 bases respectively, with 20 bases between them. Germline V gives CDR1 MNHEY, CDR2 SVGEGT. The CDR3 covers 15 residues.

J is TRBJ1-3 and V is TRBV19; D is uncertain. The V gene's germline CDR1 is LNHDA and CDR2 SQIVND (reference sequence). V was pared by 1 base and J by 0 bases, with 10 bases between. The CDR3 loop spans 16 amino acids. This CDR3 is CASSIVAAFSGNTIYF. In DNA form, the CDR3 reads TGTGCCAGTAGTATAGTGGCGGCCTTCTCTGGAAACACCATATATTTT.

This clone was observed a handful of times. A junction end diverges from the germline sequence, so it may reflect a read error. The chain uses TRBV6-1 and TRBJ1-2, with TRBD1 identical over 7 bases. The V gene's germline CDR1 is MNHNS and CDR2 SASEGT. There are 15 residues in the CDR3. CDR3 sequence (DNA): TGTGCCAGCAGCGAAGGACCGGGACAGAACTATGGCTACACCTTC. This sequence encodes CASSEGPGQNYGYTF.

V gene TRBV7-2 combines with J gene TRBJ2-3; 7 bases agree with TRBD2. The V and J ends lost 1 base and 4 bases, in that order; junction bases with no gene match: 8. The CDR3 spans 16 residues. Per the germline V gene, CDR1 is SGHTA and CDR2 is FQGNSA. Here the CDR3 DNA reads TGTGCCAGCAGCTTAGGGTCTAGCGGTGGGGCAGATACGCAGTATTTT. As protein: CASSLGSSGGADTQYF.

This chain connects TRBV10-1 to TRBJ1-1; maybe TRBD1 (5 bases). Germline lookup yields CDR1 WNHNN and CDR2 SYGVQD (reference sequence). This CDR3 has 16 residues. Trimming took 0 bases from V and 7 from J, leaving 18 bases between them. CDR3 DNA sequence: TGCGCCAGCAGTGAGTCGACGGTGTGGAGGGGAAATGAAGCTTTCTTT. This gives the protein CASSESTVWRGNEAFF.

Only a few counts were recorded for this clone. J is TRBJ1-2 and V is TRBV20-1, with D tentatively TRBD1 (5 bases). With 3 bases removed from V and 7 bases from J, the gap between germline ends came to 12 bases. CDR3 size: 12 residues. Germline CDR1 and CDR2: DFQATT and SNEGSKA (reference sequence). The CDR3 DNA reads TGCAGTGCTAGTACACCCGGGGGTGGCTACACCTTC. It encodes CSASTPGGGYTF.

The CDR3 DNA reads as TGCGCCAGCAGCCATCCCATCACAGATACGCAGTATTTT. As protein: CASSHPITDTQYF. V usage is TRBV4-1 and J usage is TRBJ2-3; no definite D call. This CDR3 region has 13 residues. Trimming took 3 bases from V and 2 from J, leaving 6 bases between them. CDR1 and CDR2 (germline): MGHRA, YSYEKL.

J is TRBJ2-1 and V is TRBV5-4; 7 positions agree with TRBD1. The CDR3 has 15 amino acids. In germline, CDR1 is SGHNT, CDR2 YYREEE (reference sequence). J lost 1 base, V lost 5 bases, and 6 bases had no gene match. CDR3 coding DNA: TGTGCCAGCAGTCAAGAGGACAGGTCCTACAATGAGCAGTTCTTC. Its protein product is CASSQEDRSYNEQFF.

This clone was seen a single time. The chain uses TRBV7-9 and TRBJ2-3; 8 bases map to TRBD2. Germline V lookup: CDR1 SEHNR, CDR2 FQNEAQ (reference sequence). Trimming cost V 9 bases and J 2 bases; bases outside gene matches: 4. CDR3 size: 13 residues. This CDR3 is CASERGPTDTQYF. CDR3 nucleotides: TGTGCCAGTGAGCGGGGGCCCACAGATACGCAGTATTTT.

This clone has a count of ten or more. This chain connects TRBV10-3 to TRBJ2-1; the match to TRBD2 covers 7 bases. Trimming removed 10 bases from V and 4 bases from J; junction bases left unmatched: 13. The CDR3 is 15 amino acids. The germline V gene has CDR1 ENHRY and CDR2 SYGVKD. The CDR3 DNA follows: TGTGCCACCCGGGACTACTCCTTAGTTTACAATGAGCAGTTCTTC. Translating it yields CATRDYSLVYNEQFF.

The chain links TRBV5-4 to TRBJ2-1; D is possibly TRBD1 (6 bases). The V end lost 4 bases, the J end lost 4 bases, and 9 bases lay between the germline ends. The CDR3 is 13 residues long. Germline-derived CDR1 and CDR2 are SGHNT and YYREEE (reference sequence). The CDR3 nucleotides read TGTGCCAGCAGCCCGACAGGTTACAATGAGCAGTTCTTC. Translation: CASSPTGYNEQFF.

The gene calls are TRBV5-5 and TRBJ1-5; D is uncertain. With 2 bases removed from V and 2 bases from J, the gap between germline ends came to 8 bases. Germline assignment: CDR1 SGHKS and CDR2 YYEKEE (reference sequence). CDR3 length equals 14 residues. CDR3 nucleotide sequence: TGTGCCAGCAGCTTAGGAGGGCGCAATCAGCCCCAGCATTTT. It is translated as CASSLGGRNQPQHF.